Listed below are T cell receptor beta chains from one sample, sequenced in a study of blood T cell repertoires in COVID-19. The table came from immunoSEQ multiplex PCR; TCRdb's copy has only in-frame clones and leaves some out. This sample carries over 200,000 clones, approximately 90% of them seen once, and the ten largest clones take under 3.5%. The sample comprised peripheral blood. Receptors originate from a man aged 25 to 40 with COVID-19, enrolled during active disease. The CDR3 runs from the conserved cysteine through the conserved F or W. A D gene is named only where the DNA matches it firmly. For some rows the clone size is stated as once, few or many, or as a class when expanded; others skip it.

J: TRBJ1-1
D: TRBD1
size: NA
V: TRBV29-1
CDR3: CSVVATGRMNTEAFF
DNA: TGCAGCGTTGTGGCGACAGGGAGGATGAACACTGAAGCTTTCTTT

J: TRBJ2-5
D: TRBD2
size: NA
V: TRBV3-1/TRBV3-2
CDR3: CASSQDRGKASGRPLVAQYF
DNA: TGTGCCAGCAGCCAAGATCGGGGAAAAGCTAGCGGGAGGCCACTCGTGGCCCAGTACTTC

J: TRBJ2-2
D: NA
size: NA
V: TRBV4-1
CDR3: CASSQPRASGTGELFF
DNA: TGCGCCAGCAGCCAACCGAGGGCCTCGGGGACCGGGGAGCTGTTTTTT

J: TRBJ1-5
D: TRBD1
size: NA
V: TRBV6-4
CDR3: CASSGTGDYSNQPQHF
DNA: TGTGCCAGCAGTGGGACAGGAGACTATAGCAATCAGCCCCAGCATTTT

J: TRBJ1-2
D: TRBD1
size: NA
V: TRBV27
CDR3: CASSLADRGLRGYTF
DNA: TGTGCCAGCAGTTTGGCAGACAGGGGGCTGCGTGGCTACACCTTC

J: TRBJ2-7
D: TRBD2
size: NA
V: TRBV5-1
CDR3: CASRPLAAGEHYEQYF
DNA: TGCGCCAGCAGACCCTTGGCGGCGGGAGAACACTACGAGCAGTACTTC

J: TRBJ2-5
D: NA
size: few
V: TRBV5-6
CDR3: CASSMGGTQYF
DNA: TGTGCCAGCAGCATGGGAGGGACCCAGTACTTC

J: TRBJ1-1
D: TRBD1
size: NA
V: TRBV7-9
CDR3: CASSLRGPTRGREDTEAFF
DNA: TGTGCCAGCAGCTTACGTGGCCCGACGAGGGGGCGCGAAGACACTGAAGCTTTCTTT

J: TRBJ2-6
D: NA
size: NA
V: TRBV6-6
CDR3: CASTTSGANVLTF
DNA: TGTGCCAGCACTACCTCTGGGGCCAACGTCCTGACTTTC

J: TRBJ2-6
D: NA
size: NA
V: TRBV5-5
CDR3: CASGRGSGANVLTF
DNA: TGTGCCAGCGGCAGGGGCTCTGGGGCCAACGTCCTGACTTTC

J: TRBJ1-4
D: NA
size: NA
V: TRBV7-2
CDR3: CASSSRGGDEKLFF
DNA: TGTGCCAGCAGCTCAAGGGGGGGGGATGAAAAACTGTTTTTT

J: TRBJ2-1
D: NA
size: NA
V: TRBV5-1
CDR3: CASSLELPGDEQFF
DNA: TGCGCCAGCAGCTTGGAACTGCCGGGGGATGAGCAGTTCTTC

J: TRBJ2-7
D: NA
size: NA
V: TRBV5-6
CDR3: CASSAFLGYEQYF
DNA: TGTGCCAGCAGCGCCTTTCTAGGCTACGAGCAGTACTTC

J: TRBJ2-2
D: TRBD2
size: NA
V: TRBV14
CDR3: CASSQDIAGAMKGELFF
DNA: TGTGCCAGCAGCCAAGATATAGCGGGAGCTATGAAGGGGGAGCTGTTTTTT

J: TRBJ2-3
D: NA
size: NA
V: TRBV7-2
CDR3: CASSLEGVSTDTQYF
DNA: TGTGCCAGCAGCTTAGAGGGGGTGAGCACAGATACGCAGTATTTT

J: TRBJ1-5
D: NA
size: NA
V: TRBV5-6
CDR3: CASSFRRQPQHF
DNA: TGTGCCAGCAGCTTTCGCAGACAGCCCCAGCATTTT

J: TRBJ1-6
D: NA
size: NA
V: TRBV27
CDR3: CASSQTGFGGGSPLHF
DNA: TGTGCCAGCAGCCAAACAGGGTTCGGCGGTGGTTCACCCCTCCACTTT

J: TRBJ1-4
D: TRBD1
size: NA
V: TRBV19
CDR3: CASTRRGQGGEKLFF
DNA: TGTGCCAGTACCCGGCGGGGACAGGGGGGTGAAAAACTGTTTTTT

J: TRBJ2-7
D: NA
size: NA
V: TRBV5-4
CDR3: CASSLGADGIYEQYF
DNA: TGTGCCAGCAGCTTGGGAGCGGATGGAATCTACGAGCAGTACTTC

J: TRBJ1-2
D: NA
size: NA
V: TRBV21-1
CDR3: CASSKQGDYGYTF
DNA: TGTGCCAGCAGCAAGCAGGGTGACTATGGCTACACCTTC

J: TRBJ1-4
D: NA
size: NA
V: TRBV7-2
CDR3: CASSPWPTNEKLFF
DNA: TGTGCCAGCAGTCCATGGCCAACTAATGAAAAACTGTTTTTT

J: TRBJ1-2
D: NA
size: NA
V: TRBV19
CDR3: CASSSRGYGYTF
DNA: TGTGCCAGTAGCTCCAGGGGCTATGGCTACACCTTC

J: TRBJ1-2
D: NA
size: NA
V: TRBV9
CDR3: CASSVVEFGSYGYTF
DNA: TGTGCCAGCAGCGTAGTAGAATTCGGTTCCTATGGCTACACCTTC

J: TRBJ2-3
D: TRBD2
size: NA
V: TRBV27
CDR3: CASSKVSGSGDTQYF
DNA: TGTGCCAGCAGTAAGGTTAGCGGGAGTGGAGATACGCAGTATTTT

J: TRBJ1-1
D: NA
size: NA
V: TRBV12-3/TRBV12-4
CDR3: CASSLAGTEAFF
DNA: TGTGCCAGCAGTTTAGCCGGGACTGAAGCTTTCTTT

J: TRBJ2-2
D: NA
size: NA
V: TRBV9
CDR3: CASSVHIGGGELFF
DNA: TGTGCCAGCAGCGTACACATAGGGGGCGGGGAGCTGTTTTTT

J: TRBJ2-7
D: TRBD2
size: NA
V: TRBV30
CDR3: CAWKASGRYEQYF
DNA: TGTGCCTGGAAAGCTAGCGGGAGATACGAGCAGTACTTC

J: TRBJ1-3
D: NA
size: NA
V: TRBV2
CDR3: CASSDGAGNTIYF
DNA: TGTGCCAGCAGTGACGGAGCTGGAAACACCATATATTTT

J: TRBJ2-7
D: NA
size: NA
V: TRBV5-1
CDR3: CASSLEGTFYEQYF
DNA: TGCGCCAGCAGCTTAGAGGGGACATTCTACGAGCAGTACTTC

J: TRBJ2-7
D: TRBD1
size: NA
V: TRBV18
CDR3: CASSLGQGLYEQYF
DNA: TGTGCCAGCTCACTTGGACAGGGCCTCTACGAGCAGTACTTC

J: TRBJ2-1
D: TRBD2
size: NA
V: TRBV15
CDR3: CATSSGEREPWDEQFF
DNA: TGTGCCACCAGCTCTGGGGAGCGGGAACCCTGGGATGAGCAGTTCTTC

J: TRBJ2-7
D: TRBD1
size: NA
V: TRBV24-1
CDR3: CAAEIKGQVDYEQYF
DNA: TGTGCCGCAGAAATCAAGGGACAGGTTGACTACGAGCAGTACTTC

J: TRBJ1-5
D: NA
size: once
V: TRBV24-1
CDR3: CATSARGDQPQHF
DNA: TGTGCCACCAGTGCCAGGGGCGATCAGCCCCAGCATTTT

J: TRBJ2-7
D: TRBD1
size: few
V: TRBV5-1
CDR3: CASSYWTGGMYEQYF
DNA: TGCGCCAGCAGCTACTGGACAGGGGGAATGTACGAGCAGTACTTC

J: TRBJ1-3
D: TRBD1
size: NA
V: TRBV5-4
CDR3: CASSSGTGMGNTIYF
DNA: TGTGCCAGCAGTTCCGGGACAGGGATGGGAAACACCATATATTTT

J: TRBJ2-1
D: TRBD2
size: NA
V: TRBV27
CDR3: CASRWTSGGFYNEQFF
DNA: TGTGCCAGCAGATGGACTAGCGGGGGCTTCTACAATGAGCAGTTCTTC

J: TRBJ2-1
D: TRBD2
size: NA
V: TRBV5-1
CDR3: CASSYSLAGANEQFF
DNA: TGCGCCAGCAGCTATTCTCTAGCGGGGGCTAATGAGCAGTTCTTC

J: TRBJ2-7
D: TRBD2
size: NA
V: TRBV11-2
CDR3: CASSLERLADTYEQYF
DNA: TGTGCCAGCAGCTTAGAACGACTAGCCGATACCTACGAGCAGTACTTC

J: TRBJ1-1
D: TRBD1
size: NA
V: TRBV28
CDR3: CASSLGDRGSQAFF
DNA: TGTGCCAGCAGTTTAGGGGACAGAGGATCCCAAGCTTTCTTT

J: TRBJ1-2
D: NA
size: NA
V: TRBV29-1
CDR3: CSVQPPDGYTF
DNA: TGCAGCGTACAACCTCCCGATGGCTACACCTTC

J: TRBJ1-5
D: TRBD1
size: NA
V: TRBV10-3
CDR3: CAISDTGTGNGYGNQPQHF
DNA: TGTGCCATCAGTGATACCGGGACAGGAAACGGTTATGGCAATCAGCCCCAGCATTTT

J: TRBJ2-2
D: NA
size: NA
V: TRBV7-3
CDR3: CASRVGFNTGELFF
DNA: TGTGCCAGCAGAGTGGGCTTCAACACCGGGGAGCTGTTTTTT

J: TRBJ1-4
D: TRBD1
size: NA
V: TRBV19
CDR3: CASSIGTGREKLFF
DNA: TGTGCCAGTAGTATTGGGACAGGGCGCGAAAAACTGTTTTTT

J: TRBJ2-3
D: TRBD1
size: NA
V: TRBV7-9
CDR3: CASSISPRTGADTQYF
DNA: TGTGCCAGCAGCATCTCCCCCCGGACAGGGGCAGATACGCAGTATTTT

J: TRBJ2-5
D: NA
size: NA
V: TRBV12-3/TRBV12-4
CDR3: CASNLREETQYF
DNA: TGTGCCAGCAACCTCAGGGAAGAGACCCAGTACTTC

J: TRBJ2-1
D: TRBD2
size: NA
V: TRBV24-1
CDR3: CATSDTTSDGAHNEQFF
DNA: TGTGCCACCAGTGACACAACTAGCGACGGGGCGCACAATGAGCAGTTCTTC

J: TRBJ1-2
D: NA
size: NA
V: TRBV27
CDR3: CASSSTGPYGYTF
DNA: TGTGCCAGCAGCTCTACAGGACCCTATGGCTACACCTTC

J: TRBJ2-5
D: NA
size: NA
V: TRBV3-1/TRBV3-2
CDR3: CASSQMAGIGETQYF
DNA: TGTGCCAGCAGCCAAATGGCAGGGATAGGAGAGACCCAGTACTTC

J: TRBJ1-1
D: NA
size: NA
V: TRBV15
CDR3: CATSREQTEAFF
DNA: TGTGCCACCAGCAGAGAACAGACTGAAGCTTTCTTT

J: TRBJ2-3
D: NA
size: NA
V: TRBV3-1/TRBV3-2
CDR3: CASSRRGGFKGTDTQYF
DNA: TGTGCCAGCAGCCGAAGGGGTGGTTTTAAAGGCACAGATACGCAGTATTTT

J: TRBJ2-1
D: TRBD2
size: few
V: TRBV7-9
CDR3: CANTALAGQNEQFF
DNA: TGTGCCAACACGGCTCTAGCGGGGCAAAATGAGCAGTTCTTC

J: TRBJ1-1
D: TRBD1
size: once
V: TRBV18
CDR3: CASSPSGTEAEAFF
DNA: TGTGCCAGCTCACCATCCGGGACAGAGGCTGAAGCTTTCTTT

J: TRBJ2-7
D: TRBD1
size: NA
V: TRBV5-1
CDR3: CASRTGQGDEQYF
DNA: TGCGCCAGCAGAACCGGACAGGGGGACGAGCAGTACTTC

J: TRBJ2-1
D: NA
size: NA
V: TRBV4-1
CDR3: CASRALRGVPTMNDNEQFF
DNA: TGCGCCAGCAGGGCGCTCAGGGGAGTCCCGACAATGAACGACAATGAGCAGTTCTTC